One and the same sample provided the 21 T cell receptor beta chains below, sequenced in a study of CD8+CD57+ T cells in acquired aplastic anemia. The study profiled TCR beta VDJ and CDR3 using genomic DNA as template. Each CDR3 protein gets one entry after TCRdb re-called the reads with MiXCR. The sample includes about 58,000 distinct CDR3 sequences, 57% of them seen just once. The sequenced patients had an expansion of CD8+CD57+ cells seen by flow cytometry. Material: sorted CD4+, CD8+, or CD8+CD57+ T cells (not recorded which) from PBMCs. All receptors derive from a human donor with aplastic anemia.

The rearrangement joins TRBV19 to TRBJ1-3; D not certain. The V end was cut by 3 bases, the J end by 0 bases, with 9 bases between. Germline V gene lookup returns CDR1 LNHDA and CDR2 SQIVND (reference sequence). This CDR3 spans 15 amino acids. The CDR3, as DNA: TGTGCCAGTAGTATGGTAGAGAGCTCTGGAAACACCATATATTTT. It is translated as CASSMVESSGNTIYF.

This CDR3 reads CASSPKGGDYGYTF. The CDR3 coding sequence is TGTGCCAGCAGCCCCAAGGGGGGTGACTATGGCTACACCTTC. The chain uses TRBV4-2 and TRBJ1-2; tentatively, D is TRBD1 (6 bases). Trimming took 4 bases from V and 3 from J, leaving 12 bases between them. This CDR3 is built from 14 residues. Germline V gives CDR1 LGHNA, CDR2 YNFKEQ.

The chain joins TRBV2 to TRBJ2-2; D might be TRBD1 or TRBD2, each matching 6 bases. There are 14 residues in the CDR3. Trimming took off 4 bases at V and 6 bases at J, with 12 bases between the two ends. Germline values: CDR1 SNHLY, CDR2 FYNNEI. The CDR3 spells CASSGGAHSGELFF. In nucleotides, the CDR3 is TGTGCCAGCAGTGGGGGGGCCCACTCCGGGGAGCTGTTTTTT. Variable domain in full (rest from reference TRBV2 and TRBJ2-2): EPEVTQTPSHQVTQMGQEVILRCVPISNHLYFYWYRQILGQKVEFLVSFYNNEISEKSEIFDDQFSVERPDGSNFTLKIRSTKLEDSAMYFCASSGGAHSGELFFGEGSRLTVL.

CDR3 region: CASTPKVRGTEAFF. In DNA form, the CDR3 reads TGTGCCAGTACCCCCAAGGTCCGGGGCACTGAAGCTTTCTTT. The gene calls are TRBV19 and TRBJ1-1, with unresolved D. The CDR3 spans 14 residues. CDR1 is LNHDA and CDR2 is SQIVND in the germline V gene (reference sequence). Between the trimmed V and J ends, which lost 7 bases and 4 bases, there was a span of 16 bases.

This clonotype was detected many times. CDR3 DNA sequence: TGTGCCATCAGTCCTGACGGGTTGAACACTGAAGCTTTCTTT. Protein sequence: CAISPDGLNTEAFF. The chain has TRBV10-3 and TRBJ1-1; D unresolved. The CDR3 totals 14 residues. V was cut by 5 bases and J by 0 bases, with 10 bases left in between. Germline CDR1 is ENHRY and CDR2 is SYGVKD.

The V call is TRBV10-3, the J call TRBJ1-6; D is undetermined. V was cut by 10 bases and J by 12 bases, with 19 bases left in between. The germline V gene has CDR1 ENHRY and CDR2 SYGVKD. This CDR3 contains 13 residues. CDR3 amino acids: CASNDRLMGPLHF. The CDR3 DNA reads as TGTGCCAGCAACGACCGGTTAATGGGACCCCTCCACTTT.

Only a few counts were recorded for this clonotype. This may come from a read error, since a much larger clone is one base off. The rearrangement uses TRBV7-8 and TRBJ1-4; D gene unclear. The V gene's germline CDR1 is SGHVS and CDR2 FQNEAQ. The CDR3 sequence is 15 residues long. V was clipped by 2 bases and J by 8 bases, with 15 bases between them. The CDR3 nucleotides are TGTGCCAGCAGCTTAAATTTGGATCGAGGGGAAAAACTGTTTTTT. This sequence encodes CASSLNLDRGEKLFF. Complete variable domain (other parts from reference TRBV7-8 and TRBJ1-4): GAGVSQSPRYKVAKRGQDVALRCDPISGHVSLFWYQQALGQGPEFLTYFQNEAQLDKSGLPSDRFFAERPEGSVSTLKIQRTQQEDSAVYLCASSLNLDRGEKLFFGSGTQLSVL.

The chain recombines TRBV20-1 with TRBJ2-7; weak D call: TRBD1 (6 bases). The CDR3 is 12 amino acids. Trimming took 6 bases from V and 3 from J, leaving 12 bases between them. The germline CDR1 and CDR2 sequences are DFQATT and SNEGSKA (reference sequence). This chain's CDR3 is CSATRDIYEQYF. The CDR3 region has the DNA TGCAGTGCCACCCGGGACATCTACGAGCAGTACTTC.

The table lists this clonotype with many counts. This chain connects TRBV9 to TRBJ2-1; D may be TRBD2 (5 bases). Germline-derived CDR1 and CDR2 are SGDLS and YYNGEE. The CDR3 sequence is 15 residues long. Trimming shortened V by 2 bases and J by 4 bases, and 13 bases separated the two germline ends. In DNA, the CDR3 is TGTGCCAGCAGCGTCTCTAGCAATCTGTACAATGAGCAGTTCTTC. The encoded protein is CASSVSSNLYNEQFF. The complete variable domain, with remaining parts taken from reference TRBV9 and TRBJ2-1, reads DSGVTQTPKHLITATGQRVTLRCSPRSGDLSVYWYQQSLDQGLQFLIQYYNGEERAKGNILERFSAQQFPDLHSELNLSSLELGDSALYFCASSVSSNLYNEQFFGPGTRLTVL.

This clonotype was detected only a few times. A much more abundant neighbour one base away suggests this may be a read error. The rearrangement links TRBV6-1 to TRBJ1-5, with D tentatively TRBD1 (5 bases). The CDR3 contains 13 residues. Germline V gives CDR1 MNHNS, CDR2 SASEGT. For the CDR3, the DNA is TGTTCCAGCATAGACAGCCCCAATCAGCCCCAGCATTTT. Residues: CSSIDSPNQPQHF.

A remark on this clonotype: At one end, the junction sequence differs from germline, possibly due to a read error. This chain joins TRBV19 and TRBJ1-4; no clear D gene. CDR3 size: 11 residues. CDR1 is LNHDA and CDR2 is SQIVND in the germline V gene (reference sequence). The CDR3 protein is CASRINERLFF. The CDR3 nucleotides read TGTGCCAGTAGAATCAATGAAAGACTGTTTTTT.

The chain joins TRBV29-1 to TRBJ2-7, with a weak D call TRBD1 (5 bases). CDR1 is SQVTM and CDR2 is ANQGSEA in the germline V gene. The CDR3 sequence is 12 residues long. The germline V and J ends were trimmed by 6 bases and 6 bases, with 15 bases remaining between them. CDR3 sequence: CSVSRAIGEQYF. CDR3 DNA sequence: TGCAGCGTCAGCAGGGCAATCGGCGAGCAGTACTTC.

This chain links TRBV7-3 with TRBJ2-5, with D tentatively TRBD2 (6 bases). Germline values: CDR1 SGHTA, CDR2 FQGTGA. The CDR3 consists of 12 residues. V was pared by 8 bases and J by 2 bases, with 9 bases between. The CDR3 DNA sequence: TGTGCCAGCGGGGGGACTCAAGAGACCCAGTACTTC. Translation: CASGGTQETQYF. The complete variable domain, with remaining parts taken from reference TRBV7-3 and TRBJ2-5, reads GAGVSQTPSNKVTEKGKYVELRCDPISGHTALYWYRQSLGQGPEFLIYFQGTGAADDSGLPNDRFFAVRPEGSVSTLKIQRTERGDSAVYLCASGGTQETQYFGPGTRLLVL.

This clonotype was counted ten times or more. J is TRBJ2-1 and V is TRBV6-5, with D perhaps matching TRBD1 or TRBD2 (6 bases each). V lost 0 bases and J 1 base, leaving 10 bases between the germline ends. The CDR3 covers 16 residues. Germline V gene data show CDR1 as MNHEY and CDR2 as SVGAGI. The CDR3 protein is CASSYSRGQSYNEQFF. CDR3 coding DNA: TGTGCCAGCAGTTACTCACGGGGGCAATCCTACAATGAGCAGTTCTTC.

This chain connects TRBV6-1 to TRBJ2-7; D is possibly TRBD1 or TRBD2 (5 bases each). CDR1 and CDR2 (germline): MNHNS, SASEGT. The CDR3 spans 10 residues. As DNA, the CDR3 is TGTGAACGGGGACGAGACGAGCAGTACGTC. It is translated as CERGRDEQYV.

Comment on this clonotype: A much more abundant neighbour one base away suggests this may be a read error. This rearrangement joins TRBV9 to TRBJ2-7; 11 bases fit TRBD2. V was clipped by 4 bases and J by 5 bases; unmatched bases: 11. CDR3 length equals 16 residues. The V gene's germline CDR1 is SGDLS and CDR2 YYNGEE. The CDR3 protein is CASSQPLAGGFDEQYF. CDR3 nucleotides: TGTGCCAGCAGCCAACCCTTAGCGGGGGGGTTCGACGAGCAGTACTTC.

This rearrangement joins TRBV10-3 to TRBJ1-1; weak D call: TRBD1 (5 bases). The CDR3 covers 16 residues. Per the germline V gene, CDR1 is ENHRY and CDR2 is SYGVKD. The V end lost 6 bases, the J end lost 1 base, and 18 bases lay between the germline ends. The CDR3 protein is CAISARQDMRNTEAFF. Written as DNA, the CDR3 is TGTGCCATCAGCGCCAGGCAGGACATGCGGAACACTGAAGCTTTCTTT.

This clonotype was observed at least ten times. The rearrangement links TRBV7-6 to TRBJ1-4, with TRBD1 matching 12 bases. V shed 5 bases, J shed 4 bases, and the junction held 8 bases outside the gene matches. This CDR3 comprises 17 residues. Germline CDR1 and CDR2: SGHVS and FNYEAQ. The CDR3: CASSPGTGGSINEKLFF. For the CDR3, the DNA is TGTGCCAGCAGCCCCGGGACAGGGGGCTCTATTAATGAAAAACTGTTTTTT.

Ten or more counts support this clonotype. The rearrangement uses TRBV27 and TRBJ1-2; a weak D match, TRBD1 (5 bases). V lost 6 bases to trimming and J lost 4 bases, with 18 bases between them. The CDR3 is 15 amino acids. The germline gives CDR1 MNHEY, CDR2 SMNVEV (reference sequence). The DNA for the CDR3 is TGTGCCAGCAGACCAAAGGGGATACTATTCTATGGCTACACCTTC. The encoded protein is CASRPKGILFYGYTF.

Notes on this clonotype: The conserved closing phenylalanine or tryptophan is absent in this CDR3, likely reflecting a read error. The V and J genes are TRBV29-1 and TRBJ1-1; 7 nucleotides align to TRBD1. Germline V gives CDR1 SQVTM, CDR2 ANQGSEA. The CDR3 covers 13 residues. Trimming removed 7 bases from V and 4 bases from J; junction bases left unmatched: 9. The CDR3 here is CSADRDRGTEAFV. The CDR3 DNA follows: TGCAGCGCAGACAGGGATAGGGGCACTGAAGCTTTCGTT.

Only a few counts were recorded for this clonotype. The CDR3 loop reads CASSERDSDNYEQYV. CDR3 DNA: TGTGCCAGCAGCGAACGGGACAGCGATAACTACGAGCAATACGTC. This sequence joins TRBV7-9 and TRBJ2-7; 7 nucleotides match TRBD1. Germline values: CDR1 SEHNR, CDR2 FQNEAQ (reference sequence). This CDR3 comprises 15 residues.